The next 27 T cell receptor beta chains were all read from a single sample in a study of blood T cell repertoires in COVID-19. TCRdb keeps only in-frame clones here, not all; method: immunoSEQ multiplex PCR. The sample has 200,000 to 300,000 clones; more than 65% are singletons. Source material: peripheral blood. All receptors come from a middle-aged man who had recovered from COVID-19.

The rearrangement joins TRBV4-1 to TRBJ1-1, with D maybe TRBD1 (5 bases). The CDR3 covers 20 residues. Trimming removed 0 bases from V and 4 bases from J, with 27 bases in between. Germline V gene data show CDR1 as MGHRA and CDR2 as YSYEKL. The CDR3 loop reads CASSQDFTRGAGGLGTEAFF. The CDR3 nucleotides are TGCGCCAGCAGCCAAGATTTCACGAGAGGGGCAGGAGGGTTGGGCACTGAAGCTTTCTTT.

This chain joins TRBV7-9 and TRBJ2-7; 10 bases match TRBD1. V was pared by 4 bases and J by 3 bases, with 3 bases of the junction left unmatched. The CDR3 contains 14 residues. Looked up from germline, CDR1 is SEHNR and CDR2 is FQNEAQ (reference sequence). The CDR3 here is CASSSWDRGYEQYF. The DNA for the CDR3 is TGTGCCAGCAGCTCATGGGACAGGGGCTACGAGCAGTACTTC. The full variable domain, rest sourced from reference TRBV7-9 and TRBJ2-7, is DTGVSQNPRHKITKRGQNVTFRCDPISEHNRLYWYRQTLGQGPEFLTYFQNEAQLEKSRLLSDRFSAERPKGSFSTLEIQRTEQGDSAMYLCASSSWDRGYEQYFGPGTRLTVT.

The V call is TRBV7-2, the J call TRBJ1-3; 8 nucleotides agree with TRBD1. Germline loops: CDR1 SGHTA, CDR2 FQGNSA. The V gene end was trimmed by 5 bases and the J gene end by 16 bases; junction bases not matched to a gene: 13. The CDR3 loop spans 13 amino acids. Here the CDR3 reads CASSRQGATEWYF. DNA for the CDR3: TGTGCCAGCAGCCGGCAGGGGGCGACCGAATGGTATTTT.

The chain couples TRBV30 to TRBJ2-6, with D tentatively TRBD2 (6 bases). Germline assignment: CDR1 GTSNPN and CDR2 SVGIG (reference sequence). Trimming pared 4 bases from V and 1 base from J, leaving 14 bases between. This CDR3 comprises 16 residues. CDR3 sequence reads: CAWIAVGLSGANVLTF. The CDR3, as DNA: TGTGCCTGGATCGCGGTAGGACTATCTGGGGCCAACGTCCTGACTTTC.

This clone is a singleton in its sample. This chain connects TRBV3-1 (or the pseudogene TRBV3-2) to TRBJ2-1; TRBD2 matches 11 bases. The germline CDR1 and CDR2 sequences are LGHDT and YNNKEL (reference sequence). V dropped 1 base and J dropped 14; count of bases not matched to a gene: 10. The CDR3 is 15 amino acids. The CDR3 protein is CASSQALAGGPKKFF. CDR3 DNA sequence: TGTGCCAGCAGCCAAGCATTAGCGGGGGGGCCGAAGAAGTTCTTC.

The chain joins TRBV9 to TRBJ1-2; the match to TRBD1 covers 8 bases. The CDR3 spans 14 residues. Germline CDR1 reads SGDLS; CDR2 reads YYNGEE. Unmatched junction bases numbered 6, after V lost 4 bases and J lost 4 bases. Written as DNA, the CDR3 is TGTGCCAGCAGCCCAGGACAGGGAGGCTATGGCTACACCTTC. Protein product: CASSPGQGGYGYTF.

The chain links TRBV5-4 to TRBJ2-3; the D is unclear. The CDR3 length is 17 residues. In germline, CDR1 is SGHNT, CDR2 YYREEE (reference sequence). Trimming shortened V by 9 bases and J by 2 bases, and 25 bases separated the two germline ends. CDR3: CAISPAPPGYTTDTQYF. CDR3 coding DNA: TGTGCCATAAGTCCTGCCCCCCCAGGATACACCACAGATACGCAGTATTTT.

The chain carries TRBV12-3 or TRBV12-4 and TRBJ1-4; D call uncertain. This CDR3 is built from 11 residues. V was clipped by 2 bases and J by 14 bases, with 9 bases between them. CDR3 nucleotides: TGTGCCAGCAGTTTAAGTAGTTGGCTGTTTTTT. Its protein is CASSLSSWLFF.

The chain links TRBV19 to TRBJ2-6; TRBD1 agrees at 7 bases. Trimming removed 8 bases from V and 2 bases from J; junction bases left unmatched: 9. The CDR3 contains 16 residues. The germline V gene encodes CDR1 LNHDA and CDR2 SQIVND (reference sequence). CDR3 sequence (DNA): TGTGCCAGTGCCACCCTAGGGGGCGCTGGGGCCAACGTCCTGACTTTC. This translates into CASATLGGAGANVLTF.

The V and J genes are TRBV7-9 and TRBJ1-2; tentative D call: TRBD1 (6 bases). V was shortened by 4 bases and J by 5 bases, with 8 bases between the two germline ends. CDR1 is SEHNR, CDR2 FQNEAQ, per germline (reference sequence). The CDR3 totals 12 residues. For the CDR3, the DNA is TGTGCCAGCAGCTCGGACAGTTATGGCTACACCTTC. Protein: CASSSDSYGYTF.

This chain joins TRBV6-2 or TRBV6-3 and TRBJ1-1; 8 nucleotides agree with TRBD1. CDR3 length: 15 amino acids. CDR1 is MNHEY and CDR2 is SVGEGT in the germline V gene. V shed 5 bases and J 0 bases; nucleotides not matched to a gene: 5. The CDR3 nucleotides are TGTGCCAGCAGTCCCTACAGGGGGGTGAACACTGAAGCTTTCTTT. Amino acids: CASSPYRGVNTEAFF.

In this sample, this clone turned up a few times. The rearrangement joins TRBV29-1 to TRBJ2-2, with TRBD1 identical over 8 bases. Trimming removed 5 bases from V and 7 bases from J; junction bases left unmatched: 9. CDR1 is SQVTM, CDR2 ANQGSEA, per germline. The length of the CDR3 is 14 residues. In DNA form, the CDR3 reads TGCAGCGTTCAGCGGACAGGGATAAACGGGGAGCTGTTTTTT. It specifies CSVQRTGINGELFF.

V usage is TRBV3-1 (or the pseudogene TRBV3-2) and J usage is TRBJ2-1; maybe TRBD2 (6 bases). The CDR3 consists of 13 residues. Germline loops: CDR1 LGHDT, CDR2 YNNKEL (reference sequence). The ends were cut back, 1 base at V and 10 bases at J, with 11 bases in the middle. CDR3 in DNA: TGTGCCAGCAGCCAAGCCGGGGCGGGAGAGCAGTTCTTC. Translated: CASSQAGAGEQFF.

The CDR3 sequence is CASSVLAGGEQFF. DNA of the CDR3: TGTGCCAGCAGTGTACTAGCGGGAGGTGAGCAGTTCTTC. V is TRBV12-3 or TRBV12-4 and J is TRBJ2-1; 12 bases map to TRBD2. The CDR3 spans 13 residues. With 5 bases clipped from V and 9 bases from J, the junction kept 2 bases outside the gene matches.

The chain has TRBV12-3 or TRBV12-4 and TRBJ1-1; no clear D gene. This CDR3 comprises 12 residues. Trimming cost V 3 bases and J 11 bases, with 13 bases left between them. DNA of the CDR3: TGTGCCAGCAGTTTTCCCAATTCACGGGCTTTCTTT. Its translation is CASSFPNSRAFF.

This chain links TRBV10-1 with TRBJ1-1; 8 positions agree with TRBD1. The V gene's germline CDR1 is WNHNN and CDR2 SYGVQD (reference sequence). The CDR3 covers 19 residues. Trimming removed 6 bases from V and 6 bases from J; junction bases left unmatched: 24. The CDR3 loop is CASSPEIQGVINLSAEAFF. The CDR3 bases are TGCGCCAGCAGCCCGGAAATACAGGGGGTAATCAATTTATCGGCTGAAGCTTTCTTT.

This sequence joins TRBV5-1 and TRBJ1-2, with a tentative D call TRBD1 (6 bases). The V end was cut by 4 bases, the J end by 2 bases, with 12 bases between. Germline V gene sequence: CDR1 SGHRS, CDR2 YFSETQ. The CDR3 sequence is 14 residues long. The CDR3 reads CASSPRQDNYGYTF. The CDR3 nucleotides are TGCGCCAGCAGCCCAAGACAGGACAACTATGGCTACACCTTC. The complete variable domain, with remaining parts taken from reference TRBV5-1 and TRBJ1-2, reads KAGVTQTPRYLIKTRGQQVTLSCSPISGHRSVSWYQQTPGQGLQFLFEYFSETQRNKGNFPGRFSGRQFSNSRSEMNVSTLELGDSALYLCASSPRQDNYGYTFGSGTRLTVV.

The J gene is TRBJ2-1, the V gene TRBV3-1 (or the pseudogene TRBV3-2), with D unresolved. V was trimmed by 0 bases and J by 10 bases, leaving 10 bases between them. The CDR3 is 13 residues long. Per the germline V gene, CDR1 is LGHDT and CDR2 is YNNKEL (reference sequence). CDR3 coding DNA: TGTGCCAGCAGCCAAGAAGATAGTCGAGAGCAGTTCTTC. Protein product: CASSQEDSREQFF.

This chain connects TRBV19 to TRBJ1-4, with D perhaps TRBD1 (6 bases). V was trimmed by 9 bases and J by 8 bases, leaving 22 bases between them. Germline V gene lookup returns CDR1 LNHDA and CDR2 SQIVND (reference sequence). The length of the CDR3 is 15 residues. CDR3 loop: CASKKTGPFREKLFF. DNA for the CDR3: TGTGCCAGCAAAAAAACAGGGCCGTTCCGCGAAAAACTGTTTTTT.

The chain carries TRBV6-5 and TRBJ2-2; 10 bases are a match to TRBD2. Germline V CDR1 and CDR2: MNHEY, SVGAGI. The CDR3 is 14 residues long. V gave up 5 bases and J gave up 7 bases; unmatched junction bases: 4. For the CDR3, the DNA is TGTGCCAGCAGTCGGACTAGCGGAGGCGGGGAGCTGTTTTTT. It is translated as CASSRTSGGGELFF.

The chain joins TRBV6-6 to TRBJ2-7, with unresolved D. Germline loops: CDR1 MNHNY, CDR2 SVGAGI (reference sequence). This CDR3 is built from 14 residues. Trimming shortened V by 6 bases and J by 0 bases, and 12 bases separated the two germline ends. CDR3 DNA sequence: TGTGCCAGCAGCTCACCGACACACTCCTACGAGCAGTACTTC. Its protein is CASSSPTHSYEQYF.

This clone was recorded once. The CDR3 loop reads CASSSGQGEGNTIYF. The DNA of the CDR3 is TGTGCCAGCAGTTCCGGACAGGGGGAAGGAAACACCATATATTTT. This rearrangement joins TRBV27 to TRBJ1-3; 10 bases map to TRBD1. V shed 4 bases, J shed 4 bases, and the junction held 4 bases outside the gene matches. The CDR3 is made up of 15 amino acids. Germline V gives CDR1 MNHEY, CDR2 SMNVEV (reference sequence).

The chain carries TRBV28 and TRBJ1-1; TRBD1 is a possible D gene (6 bases). V was clipped by 3 bases and J by 10 bases, with 12 bases between them. This CDR3 has 12 residues. Looked up from germline, CDR1 is MDHEN and CDR2 is SYDVKM. CDR3 DNA: TGTGCCAGCAGTTTTTCCGGCAGGGGAGCTTTCTTT. Translation: CASSFSGRGAFF.

The chain has TRBV3-1 (or the pseudogene TRBV3-2) and TRBJ1-1, with D unclear. The germline CDR1 and CDR2 sequences are LGHDT and YNNKEL (reference sequence). The CDR3 extends over 12 amino acids. Trimming took off 1 base at V and 5 bases at J, with 5 bases between the two ends. CDR3 region: CASSQGQTEAFF. The CDR3 bases are TGTGCCAGCAGCCAAGGACAAACTGAAGCTTTCTTT.

The V call is TRBV4-1, the J call TRBJ2-1; TRBD1 agrees at 9 bases. Germline V CDR1 and CDR2: MGHRA, YSYEKL. This CDR3 contains 18 residues. Trimming at V came to 2 bases and at J to 4 bases, leaving 12 bases not matched to a gene. CDR3 sequence: CASSQTIRGQGLYNEQFF. CDR3 in DNA: TGCGCCAGCAGCCAAACAATCCGGGGACAGGGACTGTACAATGAGCAGTTCTTC.

This clone was recorded once. The chain carries TRBV4-2 and TRBJ1-5, with D uncertain. Trimming cost V 4 bases and J 2 bases, with 15 bases left between them. CDR3 length: 16 residues. Germline-derived CDR1 and CDR2 are LGHNA and YNFKEQ. CDR3 amino acids: CASSPRGARGNQPQHF. The CDR3 region has the DNA TGTGCCAGCAGCCCCCGGGGAGCGAGGGGCAATCAGCCCCAGCATTTT.

V and J are TRBV7-6 and TRBJ2-7; no clear D gene. V lost 4 bases, J lost 7 bases, and 26 bases lay in between. Looked up from germline, CDR1 is SGHVS and CDR2 is FNYEAQ. The length of the CDR3 is 17 residues. DNA for the CDR3: TGTGCCAGCAGCTCACGACAACGAGACCCGGCACGAGAGGAGCAGTACTTC. Translation gives CASSSRQRDPAREEQYF.